Presented here are 20 T cell receptor beta chains from one specimen sequenced in a study of T cell clones after liver transplantation. The method was immunoSEQ multiplex PCR; TCRdb's version includes in-frame clones alone and lacks a portion of them. Counted here are under 85,000 clones, 75% to 90% occurring once; the ten biggest clones make up 0.79%. The specimen comprised CD4+ T cells from blood, sampled 12 months after liver transplant. Receptors originate from a human patient who received a liver transplant. Some T cells may trace back to the graft donor.

The genes are TRBV28 and TRBJ1-2, with D maybe TRBD1 (5 bases). Germline V gives CDR1 MDHEN, CDR2 SYDVKM. V was pared by 4 bases and J by 1 base, with 10 bases between. The CDR3 totals 14 residues. The CDR3 sequence is CASSSAGSNYGYTF. In DNA form, the CDR3 reads TGTGCCAGCAGTTCGGCAGGGAGTAACTATGGCTACACCTTC.

The CDR3 nucleotides read TGCAGCGGGTTGAGGGGAGCGGAGACCCAGTACTTC. Its protein product is CSGLRGAETQYF. The chain has TRBV29-1 and TRBJ2-5; D may correspond to TRBD1 or TRBD2 (5 bases each). V was clipped by 7 bases and J by 5 bases, with 14 bases between them. The CDR3 has 12 residues. Germline V gene lookup returns CDR1 SQVTM and CDR2 ANQGSEA.

The chain joins TRBV28 to TRBJ1-2; possibly TRBD1 for D (5 bases). Looked up from germline, CDR1 is MDHEN and CDR2 is SYDVKM. The CDR3 sequence is 14 residues long. The V gene lost 10 bases and the J gene lost 4 bases, with 19 bases spanning the gap. In DNA form, the CDR3 reads TGTGCCACCCTCGGACGGCCGGGGGGCTATGGCTACACCTTC. Protein product: CATLGRPGGYGYTF.

This clone has just one count. An end of the junction does not agree with germline; a read error may underlie this. This chain links TRBV2 with TRBJ2-7; 7 bases fit TRBD2. The CDR3 is 11 amino acids. Germline assignment: CDR1 SNHLY and CDR2 FYNNEI. Here the CDR3 DNA reads TGTGCCAGCAGCCTCACTAGCGCCGCGGACTTC. This encodes CASSLTSAADF.

This clone was seen more than once but under ten times. This chain connects TRBV7-8 to TRBJ2-7, with TRBD1 matching over 7 bases. The CDR3 runs 16 residues. V was pared by 5 bases and J by 6 bases, with 16 bases of the junction left unmatched. CDR1 is SGHVS and CDR2 is FQNEAQ in the germline V gene. The CDR3, as DNA: TGTGCCAGCAGCCCGCGACCGGGACAGAGACGAGCCGAGCAGTACTTC. Translated, it gives CASSPRPGQRRAEQYF.

The V gene is TRBV6-5, the J gene TRBJ1-1; D remains unclear. Looked up from germline, CDR1 is MNHEY and CDR2 is SVGAGI. The V and J ends lost 6 bases and 0 bases respectively, with 11 bases between them. CDR3 length equals 14 residues. The CDR3: CASSPQGMNTEAFF. In DNA, the CDR3 is TGTGCCAGCAGCCCCCAAGGCATGAACACTGAAGCTTTCTTT.

The chain links TRBV28 to TRBJ2-1; D is unresolved. The CDR3 is 12 residues long. Per the germline V gene, CDR1 is MDHEN and CDR2 is SYDVKM. The germline V and J ends were trimmed by 6 bases and 5 bases, with 8 bases remaining between them. The CDR3 region has the DNA TGTGCCAGCAGCAGGATAGACAATGAGCAGTTCTTC. It translates to CASSRIDNEQFF.

The chain combines TRBV2 with TRBJ1-1; possibly TRBD1 for D (6 bases). The germline CDR1 and CDR2 sequences are SNHLY and FYNNEI. CDR3 size: 12 residues. V lost 8 bases to trimming and J lost 5 bases, with 12 bases between them. The CDR3 spells CASGWGRTEAFF. CDR3 coding DNA: TGTGCCAGCGGCTGGGGGCGAACTGAAGCTTTCTTT. Drawing the rest from reference TRBV2 and TRBJ1-1, the complete variable domain is EPEVTQTPSHQVTQMGQEVILRCVPISNHLYFYWYRQILGQKVEFLVSFYNNEISEKSEIFDDQFSVERPDGSNFTLKIRSTKLEDSAMYFCASGWGRTEAFFGQGTRLTVV.

The chain links TRBV21-1 to TRBJ1-2. TRBV21-1 is classified as a pseudogene. CDR3 size: 14 residues. The CDR3 bases are TGTGCCAGCAGCAAACCCCAACCCCGAGATGGCTACACCTTC. Residues: CASSKPQPRDGYTF.

CDR3: CASSRRQGGNEKLFF. CDR3 bases: TGTGCCAGCTCACGTCGACAGGGTGGTAATGAAAAACTGTTTTTT. The chain is built from TRBV18 and TRBJ1-4; 7 bases are a match to TRBD1. Germline loops: CDR1 KGHSH, CDR2 LQKENI. V shed 4 bases and J 4 bases; nucleotides not matched to a gene: 6. This CDR3 contains 15 residues.

This clone was found many times. This rearrangement joins TRBV11-2 to TRBJ1-3, with D possibly TRBD1 on 5 matching bases. Trimming took 5 bases from V and 3 from J, leaving 17 bases between them. Germline V gives CDR1 SGHAT, CDR2 FQNNGV. The CDR3 has 16 amino acids. CDR3 in DNA: TGTGCCAGCAGCCCAACCACGGGGGGGGTTGGAAACACCATATATTTT. Translating it yields CASSPTTGGVGNTIYF.

The table lists this clone with many counts. V is TRBV28 and J is TRBJ1-2; the D gene is possibly TRBD1 (5 bases). V was pared by 3 bases and J by 8 bases, with 7 bases between. This CDR3 has 11 residues. CDR1 is MDHEN, CDR2 SYDVKM, per germline. The chain's CDR3 is CASSFKGGYTF. The CDR3 nucleotides read TGTGCCAGCAGTTTCAAGGGGGGCTACACCTTC.

The V gene is TRBV4-3, the J gene TRBJ2-3; D is perhaps TRBD1 or TRBD2 (5 bases each). In germline, CDR1 is LGHNA, CDR2 YSLEER. V lost 4 bases and J lost 0, with 17 bases in between. The CDR3 extends over 17 amino acids. The chain's CDR3 is CASSRVAGTASTDTQYF. The CDR3 nucleotides are TGCGCCAGCAGCCGGGTCGCTGGGACGGCTAGCACAGATACGCAGTATTTT.

This clone was observed a few times. The chain joins TRBV2 to TRBJ2-3; D might be TRBD1 (6 bases). The CDR3 is 13 amino acids. The ends were cut back, 9 bases at V and 5 bases at J, with 15 bases in the middle. CDR1 SNHLY and CDR2 FYNNEI come from the germline V gene. DNA of the CDR3: TGTGCCAGGGGGCAGGGGCGGAAAGATACGCAGTATTTT. This encodes CARGQGRKDTQYF.

V is TRBV5-1 and J is TRBJ2-3; 8 bases agree with TRBD2. This CDR3 is built from 16 residues. Trimming at V came to 1 base and at J to 0 bases, leaving 4 bases not matched to a gene. Germline V gene sequence: CDR1 SGHRS, CDR2 YFSETQ. The CDR3 reads CASSLTASGSTDTQYF. Here the CDR3 DNA reads TGCGCCAGCAGCTTGACGGCTAGCGGGAGCACAGATACGCAGTATTTT.

The chain recombines TRBV7-9 with TRBJ1-2; D possibly corresponds to TRBD1 (5 bases). V was cut by 3 bases and J by 8 bases, with 10 bases left in between. Germline V gene lookup returns CDR1 SEHNR and CDR2 FQNEAQ (reference sequence). The CDR3 is 12 residues long. CDR3 loop: CASSFSGSGYTF. The CDR3 nucleotides are TGTGCCAGCAGCTTCTCAGGGTCCGGCTACACCTTC.

The chain uses TRBV5-1 and TRBJ2-7; 7 nucleotides match TRBD2. The trim removed 0 bases at V and 1 base at J, leaving 7 bases unmatched. Germline lookup yields CDR1 SGHRS and CDR2 YFSETQ. The CDR3 is 16 residues long. The CDR3 DNA is TGCGCCAGCAGCTTGGCCTCTGCGGGACTATCCTACGAGCAGTACTTC. This gives the protein CASSLASAGLSYEQYF.

V and J are TRBV6-5 and TRBJ2-7; D may match TRBD1 or TRBD2 (6 bases each). CDR1 is MNHEY and CDR2 is SVGAGI in the germline V gene. The CDR3 covers 14 residues. Trimming took 0 bases from V and 7 from J, leaving 13 bases between them. CDR3 nucleotide sequence: TGTGCCAGCAGTTACTCCCCGGGGGCGGGGGAGCAGTACTTC. This sequence encodes CASSYSPGAGEQYF.

The chain is built from TRBV5-1 and TRBJ2-7; D might be TRBD1 or TRBD2, each matching 5 bases. CDR1 and CDR2 from the germline V gene are SGHRS and YFSETQ. The CDR3 sequence is 18 residues long. The ends were cut back, 0 bases at V and 0 bases at J, with 19 bases in the middle. This chain's CDR3 is CASSLGPPGTLPSYEQYF. The CDR3 coding sequence is TGCGCCAGCAGCTTGGGGCCCCCCGGGACCCTCCCCTCCTACGAGCAGTACTTC. Full variable domain (remainder filled in from reference TRBV5-1 and TRBJ2-7): KAGVTQTPRYLIKTRGQQVTLSCSPISGHRSVSWYQQTPGQGLQFLFEYFSETQRNKGNFPGRFSGRQFSNSRSEMNVSTLELGDSALYLCASSLGPPGTLPSYEQYFGPGTRLTVT.

V is TRBV5-6 and J is TRBJ1-2; D is uncertain. Germline assignment: CDR1 SGHDT and CDR2 YYEEEE. Trimming removed 0 bases at V and 4 bases at J, with 10 bases between. This CDR3 comprises 14 residues. CDR3 nucleotides: TGTGCCAGCAGCTTGGAACCCAGTTCCTATGGCTACACCTTC. The encoded protein is CASSLEPSSYGYTF. The variable domain in full, completed from reference TRBV5-6 and TRBJ1-2, reads DAGVTQSPTHLIKTRGQQVTLRCSPKSGHDTVSWYQQALGQGPQFIFQYYEEEERQRGNFPDRFSGHQFPNYSSELNVNALLLGDSALYLCASSLEPSSYGYTFGSGTRLTVV.